A single sample is the source of the 17 T cell receptor beta chains below, sequenced in a study of blood T cell repertoires in COVID-19. TCRdb keeps only in-frame clones here, not all; method: immunoSEQ multiplex PCR. This table holds a few hundred thousand clones, just under 90% found once. The sequenced sample consisted of peripheral blood. Source of these receptors: a middle-aged woman with acute or convalescent COVID-19.

The chain links TRBV18 to TRBJ1-2; 8 bases agree with TRBD1. CDR1 is KGHSH and CDR2 is LQKENI in the germline V gene. CDR3 length: 14 residues. J gave up 8 bases and V 2 bases, and 7 bases lay outside the gene matches. CDR3 sequence reads: CASSPLRQGNGYTF. The DNA for the CDR3 is TGTGCCAGCTCACCATTGCGACAGGGGAACGGCTACACCTTC.

Remarks on this clone: The sample contains more than one DNA sequence encoding this CDR3. The chain has TRBV11-2 and TRBJ1-2; perhaps TRBD1 as D (6 bases). CDR3 size: 13 residues. V lost 5 bases and J lost 1, with 8 bases in between. In germline, CDR1 is SGHAT, CDR2 FQNNGV. This CDR3 reads CASSLDSNYGYTF. CDR3 in DNA: TGTGCCAGCAGCCTGGACAGTAACTATGGCTACACCTTC.

V is TRBV18 and J is TRBJ2-1, with 7 positions matching TRBD1. Germline lookup yields CDR1 KGHSH and CDR2 LQKENI. Losses at the gene ends were 0 bases for V and 9 bases for J; bases not matched to a gene: 5. The CDR3 runs to 14 residues. The CDR3 region has the DNA TGTGCCAGCTCACCACCGACAGGGTCGAGTGAGCAGTTCTTC. Protein product: CASSPPTGSSEQFF.

This chain connects TRBV9 to TRBJ2-1, with D unclear. Germline values: CDR1 SGDLS, CDR2 YYNGEE. The CDR3 spans 12 residues. V lost 2 bases to trimming and J lost 5 bases, with 5 bases between them. The DNA of the CDR3 is TGTGCCAGCAGCGTGCGTAACAATGAGCAGTTCTTC. This codes for CASSVRNNEQFF.

The V call is TRBV2, the J call TRBJ1-2, with a tentative D call TRBD1 (6 bases). This CDR3 is 13 amino acids long. Between the trimmed V and J ends, which lost 6 bases and 5 bases, there was a span of 13 bases. Germline V gene lookup returns CDR1 SNHLY and CDR2 FYNNEI. DNA of the CDR3: TGTGCCAGCAGGCCCGGGACATCATATGGCTACACCTTC. Translated: CASRPGTSYGYTF.

This chain connects TRBV30 to TRBJ1-5; the match to TRBD1 covers 8 bases. Germline CDR1 reads GTSNPN; CDR2 reads SVGIG (reference sequence). Trimming at V came to 1 base and at J to 4 bases, leaving 9 bases not matched to a gene. CDR3 size: 16 residues. The CDR3 reads CAWSEKDRGWNQPQHF. CDR3 sequence (DNA): TGTGCCTGGAGTGAGAAAGACAGGGGATGGAATCAGCCCCAGCATTTT.

The chain employs TRBV10-2 and TRBJ1-1; unclear D gene. CDR3 length equals 14 residues. The germline CDR1 and CDR2 sequences are WSHSY and SAAADI. Between the trimmed V and J ends, which lost 3 bases and 4 bases, there was a span of 12 bases. In nucleotides, the CDR3 is TGCGCCAGCAGTGACAGCGGGGTTGGCACTGAAGCTTTCTTT. Its translation is CASSDSGVGTEAFF.

The chain uses TRBV4-1 and TRBJ1-5, with D possibly matching TRBD1 (6 bases). Trimming took off 1 base at V and 0 bases at J, with 22 bases between the two ends. The CDR3 totals 20 residues. Germline CDR1 is MGHRA and CDR2 is YSYEKL. CDR3 nucleotide sequence: TGCGCCAGCAGCCAAGGGGTAGTGTGGGACACTTCTTTTAGCAATCAGCCCCAGCATTTT. Protein sequence: CASSQGVVWDTSFSNQPQHF.

The chain carries TRBV5-1 and TRBJ2-1, with D possibly being TRBD2 (6 bases). The CDR3 consists of 16 residues. Germline V lookup: CDR1 SGHRS, CDR2 YFSETQ. V dropped 0 bases and J dropped 4 bases, with 14 bases sitting between them. In DNA, the CDR3 is TGCGCCAGCAGCTTGGGTGTTAGCGGAGTTTACAATGAGCAGTTCTTC. Its protein product is CASSLGVSGVYNEQFF.

The chain links TRBV28 to TRBJ1-6; 9 positions match TRBD1. The V gene end was trimmed by 4 bases and the J gene end by 8 bases; junction bases not matched to a gene: 3. The CDR3 consists of 14 residues. Germline V gene sequence: CDR1 MDHEN, CDR2 SYDVKM. CDR3 nucleotide sequence: TGTGCCAGCAGTTCGGGACAGGGTGATTCACCCCTCCACTTT. Residues: CASSSGQGDSPLHF.

The chain recombines TRBV5-1 with TRBJ1-1; no clear D gene. The ends were cut back, 0 bases at V and 4 bases at J, with 10 bases in the middle. There are 14 residues in the CDR3. Germline CDR1 and CDR2: SGHRS and YFSETQ. The CDR3 is CASSLVEEGTEAFF. CDR3 bases: TGCGCCAGCAGCTTGGTGGAGGAGGGCACTGAAGCTTTCTTT.

A few counts support this clone. The chain uses TRBV12-3 or TRBV12-4 and TRBJ1-1, with 7 bases aligning to TRBD1. There are 12 residues in the CDR3. V lost 5 bases, J lost 7 bases, and 4 bases stayed unmatched. The DNA of the CDR3 is TGTGCCAGCAGTCTCGGACAGGTTGAAGCTTTCTTT. It encodes CASSLGQVEAFF.

The V and J genes are TRBV4-1 and TRBJ2-2, with 7 bases matching TRBD2. V lost 0 bases to trimming and J lost 7 bases; unmatched junction nucleotides: 8. The length of the CDR3 is 16 residues. Germline V gives CDR1 MGHRA, CDR2 YSYEKL. The CDR3 here is CASSQDDMGGSGELFF. CDR3 DNA sequence: TGCGCCAGCAGCCAAGATGATATGGGAGGGAGCGGGGAGCTGTTTTTT.

A single count supports this clone. The chain employs TRBV11-2 and TRBJ2-5; a weak D match, TRBD1 (6 bases). Germline loops: CDR1 SGHAT, CDR2 FQNNGV. V gave up 6 bases and J gave up 2 bases, with 10 bases separating them. The CDR3 extends over 13 amino acids. The CDR3 region is CASSNDRQETQYF. In DNA, the CDR3 is TGTGCCAGCAGTAATGACAGGCAAGAGACCCAGTACTTC. The full variable domain, its missing parts supplied by reference TRBV11-2 and TRBJ2-5, is EAGVAQSPRYKIIEKRQSVAFWCNPISGHATLYWYQQILGQGPKLLIQFQNNGVVDDSQLPKDRFSAERLKGVDSTLKIQPAKLEDSAVYLCASSNDRQETQYFGPGTRLLVL.

The DNA for the CDR3 is TGTGCCAGTACCGGGACAGCCAACTATAATTCACCCCTCCACTTT. Protein product: CASTGTANYNSPLHF. The chain joins TRBV6-5 to TRBJ1-6; 7 bases are shared with TRBD1. After removal of 9 bases from V and 3 bases from J, the junction contained 8 bases not matched to a gene. Per the germline V gene, CDR1 is MNHEY and CDR2 is SVGAGI. The length of the CDR3 is 15 residues.

The CDR3 spells CASSRDSKNIQYF. DNA of the CDR3: TGTGCCAGCAGCCGGGACAGCAAAAACATTCAGTACTTC. The J gene is TRBJ2-4, the V gene TRBV12-3 or TRBV12-4; 7 nucleotides line up with TRBD1. The CDR3 consists of 13 residues. The J segment lost 3 bases and the V segment lost 6 bases, leaving 2 bases of the junction unmatched.

This sequence joins TRBV9 and TRBJ1-5; no clear D. Trimming cost V 0 bases and J 4 bases, with 14 bases left between them. CDR1 SGDLS and CDR2 YYNGEE come from the germline V gene. This CDR3 spans 16 amino acids. The CDR3 region is CASSVGPRRDNQPQHF. The CDR3 DNA is TGTGCCAGCAGCGTAGGTCCCAGGAGGGATAATCAGCCCCAGCATTTT.